The present TCR beta chain was sequenced within a study of blood T cells in healthy people across ages. General study points: One million T cells yielded diversity estimates that were considered underestimates. A roughly linear fall in TCR beta diversity per million T cells was seen with increasing age. Unknown CMV status may confound age-related changes in expanded clones.

V was pared by 4 bases and J by 6 bases, with 12 bases between. CDR3 length: 13 amino acids. Germline loops: CDR1 MNHEY, CDR2 SVGEGT. Alongside a J-beta primer mix, a sample-barcoded 5' primer served in a second PCR lasting about 7 to 11 cycles. Tagging of each cDNA molecule was performed by a template-switch adaptor with 12 random nucleotides. TCRdb re-derived calls from the 5' RACE reads in MiXCR, one entry per CDR3 protein. The sample has roughly 1,700,000 distinct CDR3 sequences; roughly 30% are singletons. This clonotype was seen only once. No antigen is known for it. This TCR derives from a woman under 40 in good health. The rearrangement links TRBV6-2 or TRBV6-3 to TRBJ1-2; D not certain. The sample taken for sequencing was blood. The CDR3 DNA sequence: TGTGCCAGCAGTTTGGACGGAACCCATGGCTACACCTTC. It yields the protein CASSLDGTHGYTF.